The clone carrying this T cell receptor (beta chain) was detected once. Its antigen is as yet unknown. Method: immunoSEQ multiplex PCR; TCRdb's copy keeps in-frame clones and lacks some. The sample holds under 95,000 clones, about 82% seen once. The data are from a study of OX40 agonist ivuxolimab in advanced cancers. Germline loops: CDR1 SGHTA, CDR2 FQGNSA. This CDR3 region has 19 residues. The V and J ends lost 3 bases and 0 bases, in that order; junction bases with no gene match: 11. Study-wide points: Clonal expansion in partial responders at 0.1-3.0 mg/kg ranked among the lowest.

Prior autoimmune disease or systemic immunosuppression barred patients. The sequence came from an adult with an advanced solid tumor such as melanoma, head and neck, liver or kidney cancer. The source material was CD4+ or CD8+ T cells sorted from blood, sampled in a trial of the OX40 agonist ivuxolimab. The chain is built from TRBV7-2 and TRBJ2-3; 11 bases line up with TRBD2. The CDR3: CASSFTPSGGFPSTDTQYF. The CDR3 DNA follows: TGTGCCAGCAGCTTCACCCCTAGCGGGGGGTTTCCTAGCACAGATACGCAGTATTTT.